This T cell receptor beta chain emerged from a study of shared clonotypes between healthy human individuals. None of the donors, who were healthy HIV-negative adults, had recently had acute infections or vaccinations. There were only Caucasian adults among the donors, and all lived in Nashville, Tennessee. Researchers partitioned CD4+ cells into CD45RA+ naive and CD45RA-negative memory subsets. Data came from immunoSEQ multiplex PCR; TCRdb stores just in-frame clones and leaves some out. The data show approximately 240,000 clones, over 60% seen once. Trimming took 8 bases from V and 0 from J, leaving 11 bases between them. CDR1 and CDR2 (germline): SNHLY, FYNNEI. This CDR3 is built from 14 residues.

The sample taken for sequencing was memory CD4+ T cells sorted from blood. Sample subset: CD45RA-negative fraction. The origin of this receptor is a man younger than 40 in good health. The J gene is TRBJ2-1, the V gene TRBV2, with unresolved D. DNA of the CDR3: TGTGCCAGCGTCGGTTATGGCTCCTACAATGAGCAGTTCTTC. Translation gives CASVGYGSYNEQFF.